Below are 3 T cell receptor beta chains sequenced from a single sample in a study of cytomegalovirus exposure and HLA in healthy donors. PCR was performed using 60 Vbeta and 13 Jbeta primers. The method was immunoSEQ multiplex PCR; TCRdb's version includes in-frame clones alone and lacks a portion of them. The data hold approximately 100,000 clones, with 60% to 75% observed a single time. Material: PBMCs. These receptors all come from a man in his forties in good health and CMV-seropositive.

This chain's CDR3 is CASSVETGSLETQYF. In nucleotides, the CDR3 is TGTGCCAGCAGCGTAGAGACAGGGAGTCTAGAGACCCAGTACTTC. This sequence joins TRBV9 and TRBJ2-5; TRBD1 matches 7 bases. Germline CDR1 and CDR2: SGDLS and YYNGEE. CDR3 length equals 15 residues. The trim removed 0 bases at V and 4 bases at J, leaving 6 bases unmatched.

The gene calls are TRBV27 and TRBJ1-1; 8 bases fit TRBD1. Germline lookup yields CDR1 MNHEY and CDR2 SMNVEV (reference sequence). J lost 4 bases, V lost 8 bases, and 3 bases had no gene match. This CDR3 comprises 12 residues. The CDR3 protein is CASFTGGTEAFF. CDR3 bases: TGTGCCAGCTTTACAGGGGGCACTGAAGCTTTCTTT.

This chain connects TRBV6-5 to TRBJ2-5; D is perhaps TRBD1 (6 bases). This CDR3 has 13 residues. Germline CDR1 and CDR2: MNHEY and SVGAGI. V was clipped by 7 bases and J by 0 bases, with 9 bases between them. This CDR3 reads CASKRGNQETQYF. The CDR3 region has the DNA TGTGCCAGCAAGAGGGGGAACCAAGAGACCCAGTACTTC.